The T cell receptor (beta chain) described here comes from a study of cytomegalovirus exposure and HLA in healthy donors (dated by TCRdb to 2015 to 2018). In terms of the full investigation: An earlier analysis of approximately 640 of the donors reported roughly 300 Gb of sequence data and 120 million or so unique TCR beta sequences from about 200 million T cells. In addition to the first cohort of 650 to 800 subjects, a separate validation cohort of approximately 110 different subjects was used. Donor age, sex, ethnicity and CMV serostatus were compiled together with the repertoire data. In a later genetic analysis, genome-wide SNP genotypes for about three fifths of the roughly 670 donors were used, and that subset was treated as a discovery cohort. The study profiled the T cell repertoires of 550 to 700 subjects by immunosequencing and related them to cytomegalovirus serostatus. Because of strong linkage in the cohort, 4 to 6 DR-DQ haplotypes were treated as single units for association and clustering. To predict cytomegalovirus infection status, the study combined high-throughput TCR immunosequencing, statistical association of individual TCRs with disease status, and machine learning. About 300 gigabases of sequencing data and tens of millions of unique TCR sequences made up an early release that covered around 640 HLA-typed donors. Among 398 genotyped donors of the cohort, an average of about 240,000 unique TCR beta nucleotide sequences were sequenced per donor, approximately 20% of them non-productive. Of the 300 to 450 genotyped donors, approximately 81% were placed in the genetic ancestry cluster associated with self-reported Caucasian donors. A later analysis re-examined previously published TCR beta repertoires from more than 550 donors and added high-resolution HLA genotyping to investigate patterns of TCR occurrence. Every repertoire in the discovery cohort had been generated on one and the same sequencing platform. Rather than drawing on any new phenotypic data, the later analysis identified candidate immune exposures from TCR beta sequences and the way those sequences occurred across donors. The study aimed to test whether signatures of past pathogen exposure could be identified by cataloging public T cell receptors. Both class I and class II loci were covered by HLA typing, at four-digit resolution. To decide whether each TCR beta V gene segment behaved as functional or pseudogenic, an earlier analysis of 587 of the donors relied on high-throughput TCR beta sequencing. The number of typed donors differed by locus: roughly 629-640 for A, B, C, DRB1 and DQB1; approximately 520 for DQA1; 606 for DPA1; and 400 to 480 for DPB1.

Study-wide findings and limitations: In a later genetic analysis, a missense DCLRE1C variant was associated with V-gene and J-gene trimming of TCR beta chains, and the association was replicated in an independent cohort. HLA typing was unavailable for some donors at each locus, so association tests used only the typed subset. Broadly in line with IMGT annotations, most TCR beta V segments showed up in productive rearrangements about 90% or about 30% of the time in an earlier analysis of under 700 of the donors. In vitro tests confirmed that three of the cytomegalovirus-associated TCR beta chains recognize cytomegalovirus antigens. According to a later analysis, TCR association rates differed among HLA loci, with DRB1 alleles showing the most associated TCRs and HLA-C alleles showing the fewest. When HLA alleles, especially DR and DQ, strongly co-occurred, attributing TCR associations to individual alleles was difficult. In this cohort, only TCR beta chains were sequenced, and detectable features were limited by the absence of alpha or paired-chain data. Most TCR sequences were seen in very few donors, while some public TCRs were found in many individuals. According to a later genetic analysis, donors in an Asian-associated ancestry cluster had fewer N-insertions in productive TCRs than the approximately 650-donor mean. Linkage disequilibrium might explain the correlated functional status among segregating V segments, but an unknown experimental factor could not be ruled out. A cluster of highly shared sequence variants was judged likely to represent a technical artifact of the sequencing pipeline. In the study, some 160 TCR beta chains were listed as associated with cytomegalovirus. In a later analysis, 15,000 to 20,000 TCR beta sequences were associated with specific HLA alleles at a false discovery rate of 0.05. According to a later analysis, most CMV-associated TCR beta chains appeared to be HLA-restricted, and the HLA associations seemed to be driven largely by CMV exposure. In both the original and validation cohorts, the classifier was reported to diagnose cytomegalovirus status with high specificity and sensitivity. A later analysis found that HLA-associated TCR beta chains were more clonally expanded and had lower generation probabilities than equally common non-associated chains. A later analysis reported that several top co-occurrence clusters appeared linked to parvovirus B19, influenza, CMV and Epstein-Barr virus. Presence/absence analyses assumed roughly uniform sequencing depth across donors, an assumption that may not hold. Because counts were too low, roughly 17 rarely observed V segments, including chromosome 9 orphons, were left out of the earlier analysis of approximately 500 of the donors. A further reported finding was that TCR beta sequences accurately predicted the HLA-A and HLA-B alleles for most subjects in the first cohort. The only immune exposure information available for the cohort was CMV serostatus. It was suggested by the authors that the approach could potentially be generalized to other disease states and immunological phenotypes. Because the 87-base-pair reads could not distinguish some IMGT-functional V segments, including TRBV6-2 and TRBV6-3, those segments were excluded.

Measured from the cysteine to the phenylalanine, the CDR3 is 13 residues long. The only DNA kept is the CDR3, 39 bases in frame from the first base. The V end loses 6 bases and the J end loses 5 bases, and a stretch of 13 bases separates them. CDR1 is given as MNHEY and CDR2 as SMNVEV, both from the germline V gene (reference sequence). The method was the immunoSEQ multiplex PCR assay. For the multiplex PCR, a mixture combining 60 forward primers for TCR Vbeta segments and 13 reverse primers for TCR Jbeta segments was used. The CDR3 region of rearranged TCR beta genes was amplified from genomic DNA by a multiplex PCR assay. On the Illumina HiSeq System, the amplified TCR beta libraries were sequenced as 87-base-pair reads. The source study handled its data this way. A later analysis counted around 72 million unique TCR beta chains across the 670 or so repertoires, and around 12 million of these chains were shared by at least two donors. Raw reads were error-corrected and collapsed into unique sequences with a nearest-neighbor algorithm that merged closely related sequences to remove PCR and sequencing errors. CDR3 sequences were aligned to IMGT reference sequences to assign V, D and J gene segments. For a sequence to be retained, a match of at least six nucleotides was required to both a V gene segment and a J gene segment. Rearrangements were classified as productive when the CDR3 lacked stop codons and remained in frame with V and J, and all other rearrangements were classified as non-productive. CDR3 was defined according to IMGT convention as the region running from the second conserved V-encoded cysteine to the conserved J-encoded phenylalanine. Sequences without an unambiguous match to a single V gene segment were excluded from the earlier analysis of 450 to 650 of the donors. An earlier analysis of a few hundred of the donors called V segments functional above 56.7% productive rearrangements and segregating when the between-donor standard deviation exceeded 5%. A statistical classification framework was built to diagnose cytomegalovirus status from the catalog of TCR beta chain sequences. In a later analysis, TCR nucleotide sequences were compared against IMGT/GENE-DB human TR gene sequences so that V and J genes could be assigned. In a later analysis, CDR3 sequences and most-parsimonious VDJ recombination scenarios were assigned using the TCRdist pipeline. In a later analysis, each TCR beta chain was defined by its CDR3 amino acid sequence together with its V-gene family, and reads lacking a unique V-gene family were excluded. To address suspected cross-contamination and a sequencing artifact, a later analysis removed approximately 600 highly shared, low-generation-probability nucleotide sequences. A later analysis calculated a clonal expansion index for each public chain from normalized within-repertoire ranks of inferred template counts. In a later analysis, generation probabilities were computed with a VDJ recombination model fitted to out-of-frame rearrangements, and the resulting probabilities were checked against IGoR. In a later analysis, TCR-TCR, TCR-HLA and TCR-CMV co-occurrence was scored with hypergeometric tests, and a repertoire-size bias correction was applied to TCR pairs. A later analysis estimated false discovery rates by permuting HLA or CMV assignments 20 times. In a later analysis, co-occurring TCRs were grouped with DBSCAN, and TCRdist sequence similarity was added when clustering was performed within HLA-allele-positive subsets. Repertoires with fewer than 30,000 or more than 120,000 public chains were left out of co-occurrence clustering, as were five repertoires with anomalous nucleotide sharing. This is the immuneACCESS table as TCRdb keeps it, with only in-frame sequences that have V and J called. A part of the clones is gone; compared with another copy, unresolved V genes explain less than half, and the rest is unexplained. V, J and clone size are taken as reported in that table, and D and trimming were inferred from the DNA itself. Present in this sample are more than 100,000 clones, 80% of which were seen just once. The ten largest clones take up 1% of the sample.

Of note for this clone: There is no known antigen for this receptor. No much larger clonotype is one base removed from it; base qualities were not supplied.

In total, roughly 710 healthy bone marrow donors made up the cohort. At the time of sampling, every cohort member was nominally healthy, though immune exposures that went unrecorded were likely present. The donor tested CMV seronegative and was one of the 352 seronegative cohort members. A peripheral blood sample was provided by each donor, and peripheral blood mononuclear cells were used for TCR beta sequencing. The Qiagen DNeasy Blood Extraction Kit was used to extract genomic DNA from the blood cell samples. Specimen: PBMCs. This chain is built from TRBV27 and TRBJ1-2, with an unclear D gene assignment. This TCR derives from a man aged 35 to 55 in good health and CMV-seronegative. The base sequence is TGTGCCAGCAGCCCTATAAGCGGGTATGGCTACACCTTC. The encoded protein is CASSPISGYGYTF.